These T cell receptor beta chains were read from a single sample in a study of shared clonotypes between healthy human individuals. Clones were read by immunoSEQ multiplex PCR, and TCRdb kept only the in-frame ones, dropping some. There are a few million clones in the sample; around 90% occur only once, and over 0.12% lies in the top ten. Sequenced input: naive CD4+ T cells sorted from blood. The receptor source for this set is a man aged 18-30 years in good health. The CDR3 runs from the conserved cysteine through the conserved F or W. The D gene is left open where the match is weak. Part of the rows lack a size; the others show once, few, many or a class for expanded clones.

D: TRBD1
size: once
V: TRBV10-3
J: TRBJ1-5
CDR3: CAISENPYPGQGAFGNQPQHF
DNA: TGTGCCATCAGTGAAAATCCATACCCGGGACAGGGGGCGTTTGGCAATCAGCCCCAGCATTTT

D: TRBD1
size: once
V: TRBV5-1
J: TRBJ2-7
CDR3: CASRSTGGAYEQYF
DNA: TGCGCCAGCCGCTCGACAGGGGGAGCCTACGAGCAGTACTTC

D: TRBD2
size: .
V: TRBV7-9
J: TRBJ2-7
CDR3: CASSSTPGLASGEQYF
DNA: TGTGCCAGCAGCTCTACTCCGGGACTAGCGTCAGGCGAGCAGTACTTC

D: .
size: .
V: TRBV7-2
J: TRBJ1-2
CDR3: CASSPEGRGGLGYGYTF
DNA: TGTGCCAGCAGCCCAGAGGGACGGGGGGGCCTGGGCTATGGCTACACCTTC

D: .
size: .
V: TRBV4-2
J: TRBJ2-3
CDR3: CASSRTDTQYF
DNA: TGTGCCAGCAGCCGGACAGATACGCAGTATTTT

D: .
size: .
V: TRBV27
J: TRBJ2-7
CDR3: CASSLISGRYEQYF
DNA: TGTGCCAGCAGTTTAATTAGCGGCCGCTACGAGCAGTACTTC

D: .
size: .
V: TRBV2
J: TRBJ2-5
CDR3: CASRQEQETQYF
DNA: TGTGCCAGCAGACAGGAGCAAGAGACCCAGTACTTC

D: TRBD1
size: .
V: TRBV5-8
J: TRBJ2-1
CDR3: CASSRDRHNEQFF
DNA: TGTGCCAGCAGCCGGGACAGGCACAATGAGCAGTTCTTC

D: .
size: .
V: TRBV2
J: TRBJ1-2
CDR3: CASSVVQGEGYTF
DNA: TGTGCCAGCAGTGTAGTACAGGGAGAAGGCTACACCTTC

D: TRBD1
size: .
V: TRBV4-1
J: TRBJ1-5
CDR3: CASSQAGQGWNQPQHF
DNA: TGCGCCAGCAGCCAAGCAGGACAGGGGTGGAATCAGCCCCAGCATTTT

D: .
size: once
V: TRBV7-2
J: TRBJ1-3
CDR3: CASSRNRNTIYF
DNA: TGTGCCAGCAGCCGCAACAGGAACACCATATATTTT

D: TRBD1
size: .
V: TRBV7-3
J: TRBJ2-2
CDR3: CASSLGTANTGELFF
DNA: TGTGCCAGCAGTTTGGGGACAGCGAACACCGGGGAGCTGTTTTTT

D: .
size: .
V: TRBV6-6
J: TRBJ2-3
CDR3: CASSPRRDSTDTQYF
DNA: TGTGCCAGCAGTCCCCGGAGGGACTCAACAGATACGCAGTATTTT

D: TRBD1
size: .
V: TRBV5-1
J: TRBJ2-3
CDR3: CASKTEGARGTDTQYF
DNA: TGCGCCAGCAAGACCGAGGGGGCGAGGGGCACAGATACGCAGTATTTT

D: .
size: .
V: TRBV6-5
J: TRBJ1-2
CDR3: CASSFDGNYGYTF
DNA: TGTGCCAGCAGTTTCGACGGAAACTATGGCTACACCTTC

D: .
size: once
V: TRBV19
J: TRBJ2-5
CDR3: CASSIHSASTLETQYF
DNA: TGTGCCAGTAGTATACATTCGGCTAGCACACTGGAGACCCAGTACTTC

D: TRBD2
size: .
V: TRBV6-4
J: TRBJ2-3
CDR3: CASSATSAVNTQYF
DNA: TGTGCCAGCAGTGCGACTAGCGCTGTGAATACGCAGTATTTT

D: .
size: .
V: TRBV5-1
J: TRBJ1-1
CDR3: CASSVTGFTEAFF
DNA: TGCGCCAGCAGCGTGACAGGTTTCACTGAAGCTTTCTTT

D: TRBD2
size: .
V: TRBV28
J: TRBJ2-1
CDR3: CASRNPGLAFDNEQFF
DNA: TGTGCCAGCCGAAACCCGGGACTAGCGTTCGACAATGAGCAGTTCTTC

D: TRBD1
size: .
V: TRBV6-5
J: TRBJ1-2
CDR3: CASSSSGTVSYGYTF
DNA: TGTGCCAGCAGTTCCTCCGGGACAGTCAGCTATGGCTACACCTTC

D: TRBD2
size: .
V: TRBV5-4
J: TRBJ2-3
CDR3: CASSLGTSIDTQYF
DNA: TGTGCCAGCAGCCTCGGGACTAGCATTGATACGCAGTATTTT

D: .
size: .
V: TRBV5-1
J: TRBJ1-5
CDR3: CASSSGQINQPQHF
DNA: TGCGCCAGCAGCTCAGGACAGATCAATCAGCCCCAGCATTTT

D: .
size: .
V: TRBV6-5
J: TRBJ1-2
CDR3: CASSYKHSQQGYGYTF
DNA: TGTGCCAGCAGTTACAAGCACAGCCAACAGGGCTATGGCTACACCTTC

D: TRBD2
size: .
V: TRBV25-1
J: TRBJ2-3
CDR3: CASSPSAGGPSTQYF
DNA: TGTGCCAGCAGTCCCTCGGCGGGAGGCCCATCTACGCAGTATTTT

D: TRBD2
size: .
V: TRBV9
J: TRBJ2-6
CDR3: CASSVGLAGRYSGANVLTF
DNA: TGTGCCAGCAGCGTCGGACTAGCGGGGCGTTACTCTGGGGCCAACGTCCTGACTTTC

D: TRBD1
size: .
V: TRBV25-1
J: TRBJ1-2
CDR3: CASSGQGAWGYTF
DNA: TGTGCCAGCTCTGGACAGGGGGCGTGGGGCTACACCTTC

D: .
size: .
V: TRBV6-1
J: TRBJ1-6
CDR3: CASSEATGGSPLHF
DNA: TGTGCCAGCAGTGAAGCTACCGGTGGGTCACCCCTCCACTTT

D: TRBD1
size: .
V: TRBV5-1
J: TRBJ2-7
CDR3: CASSLGAGGNEQYF
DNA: TGCGCCAGCAGCCTTGGGGCAGGGGGCAACGAGCAGTACTTC

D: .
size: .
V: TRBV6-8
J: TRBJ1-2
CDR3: CASSYVMGRGDYGYTF
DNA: TGTGCCAGCAGTTATGTGATGGGGAGGGGGGACTATGGCTACACCTTC

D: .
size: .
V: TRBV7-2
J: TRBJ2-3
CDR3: CASSASGYTDTQYF
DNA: TGTGCCAGCAGCGCGAGCGGATACACAGATACGCAGTATTTT

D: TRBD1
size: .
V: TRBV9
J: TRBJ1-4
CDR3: CASSTRTGVNEKLFF
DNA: TGTGCCAGCAGCACTAGGACAGGGGTTAATGAAAAACTGTTTTTT

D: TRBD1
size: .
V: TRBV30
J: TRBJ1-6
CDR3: CAWDRDISPLHF
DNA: TGTGCCTGGGACAGGGACATTTCACCCCTCCACTTT

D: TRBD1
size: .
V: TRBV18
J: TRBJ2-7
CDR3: CASSPRQGASYEQYF
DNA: TGTGCCAGCTCACCTCGACAGGGGGCATCCTACGAGCAGTACTTC

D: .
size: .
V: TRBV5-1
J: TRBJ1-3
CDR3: CASSQNGVGSGNTIYF
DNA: TGCGCCAGCAGCCAGAACGGGGTAGGCTCTGGAAACACCATATATTTT

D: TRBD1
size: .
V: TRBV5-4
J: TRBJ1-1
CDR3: CASSPGQGANTEAFF
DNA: TGTGCCAGCAGCCCGGGACAGGGGGCGAACACTGAAGCTTTCTTT

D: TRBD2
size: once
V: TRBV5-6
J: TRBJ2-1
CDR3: CASSLGGGWKRESSFF
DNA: TGTGCCAGCAGCTTGGGAGGTGGGTGGAAGCGGGAGTCTTCCTTCTTC

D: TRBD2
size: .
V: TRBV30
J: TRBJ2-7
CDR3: CAWGREAGRYEQYF
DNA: TGTGCCTGGGGACGCGAAGCGGGGAGATACGAGCAGTACTTC

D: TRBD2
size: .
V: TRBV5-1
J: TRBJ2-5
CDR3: CASMGGTFQETQYF
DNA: TGCGCCAGCATGGGGGGGACCTTCCAAGAGACCCAGTACTTC

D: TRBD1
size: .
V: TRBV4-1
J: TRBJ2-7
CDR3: CASSLLNGTGYF
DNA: TGCGCCAGCAGCCTTCTCAACGGGACAGGGTACTTC

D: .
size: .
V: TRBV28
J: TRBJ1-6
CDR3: CASSLMEQGNSPLHF
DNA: TGTGCCAGCAGTTTAATGGAGCAGGGAAATTCACCCCTCCACTTT

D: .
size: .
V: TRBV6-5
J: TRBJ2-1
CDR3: CASTPRGPPYNEQFF
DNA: TGTGCCAGCACCCCTCGGGGGCCCCCCTACAATGAGCAGTTCTTC

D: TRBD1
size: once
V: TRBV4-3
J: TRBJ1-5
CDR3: CASSQDLGQGAFIPQHF
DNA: TGCGCCAGCAGCCAAGATTTGGGACAGGGGGCTTTTATCCCCCAGCATTTT

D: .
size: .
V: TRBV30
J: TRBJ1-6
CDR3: CAWSVRGYSPLHF
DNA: TGTGCCTGGAGTGTACGGGGTTATTCACCCCTCCACTTT

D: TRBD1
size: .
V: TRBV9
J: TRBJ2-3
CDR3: CASSVGTGATDTQYF
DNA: TGTGCCAGCAGCGTAGGGACAGGGGCTACAGATACGCAGTATTTT

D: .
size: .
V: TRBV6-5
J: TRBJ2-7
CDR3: CASSSGPYEQYF
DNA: TGTGCCAGCAGTTCTGGGCCCTACGAGCAGTACTTC

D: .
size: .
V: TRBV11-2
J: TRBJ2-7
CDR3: CASSLFAEIEQYF
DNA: TGTGCCAGCAGCTTATTCGCAGAGATCGAGCAGTACTTC